What follows are 4 T cell receptor beta chains derived from one specimen sequenced in a study of T cell responses to AZD1222 COVID-19 vaccine listed by TCRdb under 2021. The meaning of the sample's time point label: baseline before first vaccination. The intended sense of this specimen's treatment or condition label: meningococcal conjugate vaccine given as trial control. Libraries were constructed by the immunoSEQ multiplex PCR assay. Here the immuneACCESS table is served through TCRdb, limited to in-frame sequences with V and J called. Missing clones are a known gap in these copies; in checked studies unresolved V genes cover under half, and the rest lacks a known reason. Recorded for this sample are about 150,000 clones; roughly 90% of them occurred a single time. About 5.1% of the sample goes to the ten largest clones. This specimen consisted of peripheral blood, obtained on day 0 of MenACWY control vaccination. These TCRs come from an adult in good health.

The chain carries TRBV14 and TRBJ1-2, with D unclear. CDR3 length: 12 amino acids. V gave up 1 base and J gave up 4 bases, with 4 bases separating them. Germline CDR1 reads SGHDN; CDR2 reads FVKESK. The CDR3 DNA is TGTGCCAGCAGCCAAGCAAGCTATGGCTACACCTTC. Translation: CASSQASYGYTF.

This clone was counted a few times. V gene TRBV3-1 (or the pseudogene TRBV3-2) combines with J gene TRBJ1-5, with a tentative D call TRBD1 (5 bases). This CDR3 is 15 amino acids long. Germline V gene lookup returns CDR1 LGHDT and CDR2 YNNKEL (reference sequence). V lost 1 base and J lost 11, with 18 bases in between. The CDR3 DNA reads as TGTGCCAGCAGCCAAGCGCCGACAGCTGAGATGTCCCAGCATTTT. Translation: CASSQAPTAEMSQHF.

This chain links TRBV7-3 with TRBJ1-1, with no clear D. The CDR3 has 14 residues. CDR1 is SGHTA and CDR2 is FQGTGA in the germline V gene. V gave up 5 bases and J gave up 3 bases, with 13 bases separating them. The CDR3 loop reads CASSTLGGHTEAFF. As DNA, the CDR3 is TGTGCCAGCAGCACGCTAGGCGGCCACACTGAAGCTTTCTTT. Together with reference TRBV7-3 and TRBJ1-1, the CDR3 gives the full variable domain: GAGVSQTPSNKVTEKGKYVELRCDPISGHTALYWYRQSLGQGPEFLIYFQGTGAADDSGLPNDRFFAVRPEGSVSTLKIQRTERGDSAVYLCASSTLGGHTEAFFGQGTRLTVV.

The CDR3 region is CASRGGGPGNQPQHF. CDR3 sequence (DNA): TGTGCCAGCAGGGGTGGGGGGCCCGGCAATCAGCCCCAGCATTTT. V and J are TRBV7-2 and TRBJ1-5; the D gene is possibly TRBD1 (6 bases). CDR1 is SGHTA, CDR2 FQGNSA, per germline. Trimming removed 6 bases from V and 2 bases from J, with 14 bases in between. CDR3 length: 15 residues.